Included here is one T cell receptor beta chain sequence, with context. The data derive from a study of T cell responses to AZD1222 COVID-19 vaccine. Profiling relied on immunoSEQ multiplex PCR, and the TCRdb table lists in-frame clones only, not all of them. Among some 170,000 clones listed, roughly nine tenths were seen once. Trimming took 3 bases from V and 7 from J; bases not matched to a gene: 1. CDR3 size: 12 residues. This sequence was found in an adult who received the AZD1222 COVID-19 vaccine. The chain has TRBV12-3 or TRBV12-4 and TRBJ2-3, with 7 bases aligning to TRBD2. The sample in question was peripheral blood, obtained 28 days after the second AZD1222 dose. DNA for the CDR3: TGTGCCAGCAGTTTGACTAGCAATACGCAGTATTTT. Its protein is CASSLTSNTQYF.